This TCR beta chain was profiled in a study of human T cells and chemical hapten exposure. Study observations and caveats: Sensitizing with DPC caused no change in TCRs above 1 in 1000 frequency.

TCRdb re-analysed the RACE reads in MiXCR, keeping a single row per CDR3 protein. Of 350,000 to 400,000 distinct CDR3 sequences in the sample, roughly 5% were seen once. Specified time point: pre-sensitization, week 0. The treatment here: therapeutic diphenylcyclopropenone sensitization with weekly scalp DPC. V was clipped by 0 bases and J by 4 bases, with 7 bases between them. CDR3 size: 13 residues. Regarding this clonotype: Its antigen remains unidentified.

V and J are TRBV12-3 or TRBV12-4 and TRBJ2-7; D gene ambiguous. The receptor's source is a woman between 45 and 60 years old with alopecia areata. Some clones in this sample may be carry-over from other donors' samples. Here the sequenced sample was whole blood, taken in connection with sensitization to the hapten diphenylcyclopropenone (DPC). The CDR3 loop reads CASSLAFGYEQYF. In DNA form, the CDR3 reads TGTGCCAGCAGTTTAGCGTTCGGGTACGAGCAGTACTTC.